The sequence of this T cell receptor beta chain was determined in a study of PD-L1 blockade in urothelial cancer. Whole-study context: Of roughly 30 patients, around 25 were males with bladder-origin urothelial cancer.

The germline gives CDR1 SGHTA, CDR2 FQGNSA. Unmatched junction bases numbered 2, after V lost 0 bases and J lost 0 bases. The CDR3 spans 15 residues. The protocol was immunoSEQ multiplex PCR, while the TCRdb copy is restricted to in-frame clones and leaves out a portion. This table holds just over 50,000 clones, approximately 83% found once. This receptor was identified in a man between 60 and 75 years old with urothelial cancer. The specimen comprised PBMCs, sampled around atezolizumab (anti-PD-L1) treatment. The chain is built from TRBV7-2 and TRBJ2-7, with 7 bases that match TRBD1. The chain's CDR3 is CASSLAGTASYEQYF. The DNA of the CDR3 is TGTGCCAGCAGCTTAGCCGGGACAGCCTCCTACGAGCAGTACTTC.